The rows below give T cell receptor beta chains drawn from one sample of a study of blood T cell repertoires in COVID-19. Profiled with immunoSEQ multiplex PCR; TCRdb holds only in-frame clones, not every one. The sample contains about 160,000 clones, 70% to 80% of which appear only once. Sequences were obtained from peripheral blood. Receptor source: a woman aged 55-69 years with COVID-19, enrolled during active disease. Both conserved end residues are part of each CDR3. The order of the fields is V gene, J gene, CDR3 protein.

v_call: TRBV29-1
j_call: TRBJ2-5
cdr3_aa: CSVPTGGIQETQYF

v_call: TRBV6-1
j_call: TRBJ2-1
cdr3_aa: CASSEDRGSYNEQFF

v_call: TRBV6-1
j_call: TRBJ2-3
cdr3_aa: CASSDSGPANTQYF

v_call: TRBV12-5
j_call: TRBJ2-1
cdr3_aa: CASGLDRYNEQFF

v_call: TRBV6-2/TRBV6-3
j_call: TRBJ1-2
cdr3_aa: CASSYTTANYGYTF

v_call: TRBV11-1
j_call: TRBJ1-6
cdr3_aa: CASSAGQGSSPLHF

v_call: TRBV28
j_call: TRBJ2-2
cdr3_aa: CASSLRTGGLSFTGELFF

v_call: TRBV9
j_call: TRBJ1-6
cdr3_aa: CASSVGDRAGSPLHF

v_call: TRBV25-1
j_call: TRBJ2-5
cdr3_aa: CASSEYKGTGGSETQYF

v_call: TRBV6-6
j_call: TRBJ2-5
cdr3_aa: CASSLRLAGRQETQYF

v_call: TRBV5-5
j_call: TRBJ2-3
cdr3_aa: CASSLSGWVTDTQYF

v_call: TRBV7-8
j_call: TRBJ1-6
cdr3_aa: CASSKGSSYNSPLHF

v_call: TRBV28
j_call: TRBJ1-2
cdr3_aa: CASSPRMRKKGYTF

v_call: TRBV10-2
j_call: TRBJ1-5
cdr3_aa: CASRSGDNQPQHF

v_call: TRBV29-1
j_call: TRBJ1-2
cdr3_aa: CSVENRGPGGYTF

v_call: TRBV27
j_call: TRBJ2-3
cdr3_aa: CASSTLGRGGDTQYF

v_call: TRBV6-6
j_call: TRBJ2-7
cdr3_aa: CASSPGTPGPRWSEQYF

v_call: TRBV6-5
j_call: TRBJ2-7
cdr3_aa: CASSSGLAVYEQYF

v_call: TRBV5-4
j_call: TRBJ2-1
cdr3_aa: CASSERLGNNEQFF

v_call: TRBV4-1
j_call: TRBJ2-3
cdr3_aa: CASSQVVRPGTQYF

v_call: TRBV12-3/TRBV12-4
j_call: TRBJ1-5
cdr3_aa: CASSRQGNQPQHF

v_call: TRBV19
j_call: TRBJ1-5
cdr3_aa: CASSMQGNSNQPQHF

v_call: TRBV13
j_call: TRBJ2-7
cdr3_aa: CASSLEGDSGYEQYF

v_call: TRBV7-2
j_call: TRBJ2-2
cdr3_aa: CASSLLSLARMNTGELFF

v_call: TRBV5-1
j_call: TRBJ2-2
cdr3_aa: CASSLAGDVNTGELFF

v_call: TRBV27
j_call: TRBJ2-7
cdr3_aa: CASSGWTGDEQYF

v_call: TRBV7-8
j_call: TRBJ2-3
cdr3_aa: CASSPLSSTDTQYF

v_call: TRBV19
j_call: TRBJ1-6
cdr3_aa: CASSIAGTGTLDNSPLHF

v_call: TRBV5-1
j_call: TRBJ2-3
cdr3_aa: CASSRSRVSGDTDTQYF

v_call: TRBV6-5
j_call: TRBJ1-3
cdr3_aa: CASSTDRGGNTIYF

v_call: TRBV11-2
j_call: TRBJ2-3
cdr3_aa: CASSLVAGSTDTQYF

v_call: TRBV18
j_call: TRBJ2-7
cdr3_aa: CASSRLAGVEQYF

v_call: TRBV7-3
j_call: TRBJ2-4
cdr3_aa: CASSLSPGGIQYF

v_call: TRBV30
j_call: TRBJ2-4
cdr3_aa: CAWSVEGRIQYF

v_call: TRBV4-2
j_call: TRBJ2-5
cdr3_aa: CASSQGEGGTQYF

v_call: TRBV4-1
j_call: TRBJ2-1
cdr3_aa: CASTSERGGRGSPYNEQFF

v_call: TRBV12-3/TRBV12-4
j_call: TRBJ1-1
cdr3_aa: CASKEGHAEAFF

v_call: TRBV9
j_call: TRBJ2-2
cdr3_aa: CASSVGAGMNTGELFF

v_call: TRBV2
j_call: TRBJ1-1
cdr3_aa: CASTTSTTRSFF

v_call: TRBV6-5
j_call: TRBJ2-1
cdr3_aa: CASSYSGTRNEQFF

v_call: TRBV29-1
j_call: TRBJ1-1
cdr3_aa: CSARTGGGTEAFF

v_call: TRBV7-8
j_call: TRBJ1-3
cdr3_aa: CASSLAPSRLGNTIYF

v_call: TRBV3-1/TRBV3-2
j_call: TRBJ1-2
cdr3_aa: CASSQGFRQTYGYTF

v_call: TRBV2
j_call: TRBJ1-4
cdr3_aa: CASSELAATNEKLFF

v_call: TRBV24-1
j_call: TRBJ2-1
cdr3_aa: CATSEGLALEQFF

v_call: TRBV7-2
j_call: TRBJ2-7
cdr3_aa: CASSLAAGQTYEQYF

v_call: TRBV30
j_call: TRBJ2-7
cdr3_aa: CAWHTQGSLYEQYF

v_call: TRBV5-5
j_call: TRBJ1-1
cdr3_aa: CASSTGQGARNTEAFF

v_call: TRBV19
j_call: TRBJ1-3
cdr3_aa: CASTPRGTGGLRSGNTIYF

v_call: TRBV24-1
j_call: TRBJ2-7
cdr3_aa: CATSDPGTGAYEQYF

v_call: TRBV27
j_call: TRBJ2-7
cdr3_aa: CASSLLERGLDEQYF

v_call: TRBV5-1
j_call: TRBJ2-7
cdr3_aa: CASSKREGPYEQYF

v_call: TRBV5-4
j_call: TRBJ2-3
cdr3_aa: CASSPTSGSTDTQYF

v_call: TRBV7-2
j_call: TRBJ2-7
cdr3_aa: CASSSPGEQYF

v_call: TRBV6-1
j_call: TRBJ2-5
cdr3_aa: CASSEARASGAQETQYF

v_call: TRBV6-5
j_call: TRBJ1-2
cdr3_aa: CASRDPGTGSYGYTF

v_call: TRBV5-4
j_call: TRBJ1-2
cdr3_aa: CASSPAGGGDYGYTF

v_call: TRBV5-4
j_call: TRBJ2-1
cdr3_aa: CASSLPATSGEQFF

v_call: TRBV6-5
j_call: TRBJ2-2
cdr3_aa: CASASDRNTGELFF

v_call: TRBV3-1/TRBV3-2
j_call: TRBJ2-3
cdr3_aa: CASSQVATLGTDTQYF